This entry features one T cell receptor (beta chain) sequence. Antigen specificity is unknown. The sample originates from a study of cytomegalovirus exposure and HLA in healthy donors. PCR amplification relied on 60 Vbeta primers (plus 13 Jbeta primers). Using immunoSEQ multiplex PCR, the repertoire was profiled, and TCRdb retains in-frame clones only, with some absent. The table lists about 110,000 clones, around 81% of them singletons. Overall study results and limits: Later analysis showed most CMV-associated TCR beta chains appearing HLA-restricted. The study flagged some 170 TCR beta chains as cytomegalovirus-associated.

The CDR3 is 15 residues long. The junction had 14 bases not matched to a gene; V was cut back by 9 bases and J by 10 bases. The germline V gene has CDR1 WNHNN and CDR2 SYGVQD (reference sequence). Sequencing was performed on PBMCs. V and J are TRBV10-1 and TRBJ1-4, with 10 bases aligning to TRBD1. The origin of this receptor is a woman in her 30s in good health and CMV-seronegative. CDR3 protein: CARGTGVLSVAKLFF. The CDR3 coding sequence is TGCGCCAGGGGGACAGGGGTTCTTTCGGTGGCAAAACTGTTTTTT.